This T cell receptor (beta chain) comes out of a study of shared clonotypes between healthy human individuals. The study's findings and limits: On the whole, naive subsets had larger estimated richness than memory subsets had. What limited the represented genetic and exposure-history diversity was the small number of donors.

CDR3 length equals 14 residues. Germline values: CDR1 SQVTM, CDR2 ANQGSEA. J lost 4 bases, V lost 7 bases, and 9 bases had no gene match. For this clone: Antigen: not known.

The assay was carried out at the deep level. Here immunoSEQ multiplex PCR was the method, and the copy in TCRdb shows in-frame clones only, minus some. The sample shows 2 million to 3 million clones, 90% to 95% of them seen only once. Sequencing used naive CD4+ T cells from PBMCs. Regarding subset: CD45RA+ positively selected. The rearrangement uses TRBV29-1 and TRBJ1-2; 10 nucleotides align to TRBD1. The clonotype comes from a man aged 18 to 29 in good health. Some clones in this sample may be carry-over from other donors' samples. CDR3 bases: TGCAGCGCCCGGGACAGGGGCCCCGTCTATGGCTACACCTTC. Its translation: CSARDRGPVYGYTF.